This T cell receptor (beta chain) came from a study of blood T cell repertoires in COVID-19. Looking at the study overall: COVID-19 samples from acute and convalescent phases originated in the United States, Italy and Spain. T cells, B-cell-depleted T cells, or PBMCs provided the cDNA or gDNA that served as material.

Authors' methods: Estimation of nucleated cell counts was performed using reference gene primer amplification. The table came from immunoSEQ multiplex PCR; TCRdb's copy has only in-frame clones and leaves some out. V, J and clone size were drawn from that table, and D and trimming were deduced from the DNA. Of over 150,000 clones in the sample, approximately 90% were seen once. V shed 3 bases and J 6 bases; nucleotides not matched to a gene: 9. CDR1 is SGDLS and CDR2 is YYNGEE in the germline V gene. CDR3 length: 16 residues. This clonotype was sampled from a woman under 30 who had recovered from COVID-19. Sequenced material: peripheral blood. V usage is TRBV9 and J usage is TRBJ1-6; the match to TRBD1 covers 7 bases. CDR3 amino acids: CASSGPPTGPNSPLHF. The CDR3 DNA reads as TGTGCCAGCAGCGGGCCTCCGACAGGGCCTAATTCACCCCTCCACTTT. The full variable domain, completed using reference TRBV9 and TRBJ1-6, is DSGVTQTPKHLITATGQRVTLRCSPRSGDLSVYWYQQSLDQGLQFLIQYYNGEERAKGNILERFSAQQFPDLHSELNLSSLELGDSALYFCASSGPPTGPNSPLHFGNGTRLTVT.